This entry concerns a single T cell receptor beta chain. What it binds is unknown. The sample originates from a study of cytomegalovirus exposure and HLA in healthy donors. Looked up from germline, CDR1 is MNHNS and CDR2 is SASEGT. This CDR3 has 16 residues. Trimming shortened V by 0 bases and J by 4 bases, and 15 bases separated the two germline ends. Primers: 60 Vbeta forward and 13 Jbeta reverse. Libraries were prepared by immunoSEQ multiplex PCR; TCRdb keeps only in-frame clonotypes and omits some of them. The sample includes over 130,000 clones, roughly 76% of them seen just once. Notes on the study in general: A later analysis reportedly identified an Asian-associated ancestry cluster as carrying fewer N-insertions than the approximately 670-donor mean. In the analysis, some V segments, TRBV6-2 and TRBV6-3 included, were excluded as indistinguishable. High specificity and sensitivity for cytomegalovirus status were reported for the classifier. At a 0.05 false discovery rate, a later analysis found some 17,000 TCR beta sequences to be associated with HLA alleles.

This chain connects TRBV6-1 to TRBJ2-5; possibly TRBD2 for D (6 bases). The sequence came from a female donor in good health and CMV-seronegative. Material: PBMCs. The chain's CDR3 is CASSEARLTAGETQYF. The CDR3 region has the DNA TGTGCCAGCAGTGAAGCGCGCCTCACAGCGGGAGAGACCCAGTACTTC.